Detailed here is one TCR beta chain. Its matching antigen is unknown. TCRdb re-called the reads through MiXCR, storing one row per CDR3 protein. The repertoire holds under 200,000 distinct CDR3 sequences, less than 25% seen once, with roughly 25% in the top ten. This specimen comes from a study of T cell repertoires in cytomegalovirus infection. As for the study in general: Signatures in public TCR beta sequences pointed to both CMV infection and matching HLA type. General study findings and limits: Clonotype analysis showed dominance of the ex vivo response by HLA-C-restricted CMV-specific TCR beta clonotypes.

Trimming took off 8 bases at V and 3 bases at J, with 7 bases between the two ends. The CDR3 has 11 amino acids. In germline, CDR1 is MNHEY, CDR2 SVGEGT. The sequencing here drew on CD8+ T cells from cultured PBMCs, taken from culture after CMV antigen stimulation. The chain carries TRBV6-2 or TRBV6-3 and TRBJ1-2, with D perhaps TRBD1 (6 bases). The receptor comes from a human donor in good health (CMV status not recorded). Some clones in this sample may be carry-over from other donors' samples. CDR3 DNA: TGTGCCAGCGGGGGCCACTATGGCTACACCTTC. Translated, it gives CASGGHYGYTF.